Following are 10 T cell receptor beta chains from one sample sequenced in a study of control samples from healthy donors and cancer patients. TCRdb's copy holds only in-frame clones and misses some; the assay was immunoSEQ multiplex PCR. Here the sample spans 100,000 to 150,000 clones, less than 95% being singletons. Sequenced: blood. These receptors were taken from a man aged 18 to 29 in good health.

The CDR3 loop reads CASSHRDSPTDTQYF. CDR3 DNA sequence: TGTGCCAGCAGCCACCGGGACTCTCCCACAGATACGCAGTATTTT. The V call is TRBV7-7, the J call TRBJ2-3, with a weak D call TRBD2 (6 bases). V was pared by 5 bases and J by 2 bases, with 14 bases between. The V gene's germline CDR1 is SSHAT and CDR2 FNYEAQ (reference sequence). The CDR3 consists of 15 residues.

This chain links TRBV5-4 with TRBJ2-3; no clear D. CDR1 is SGHNT and CDR2 is YYREEE in the germline V gene (reference sequence). The V and J ends lost 1 base and 4 bases respectively, with 16 bases between them. The CDR3 runs to 16 residues. In DNA form, the CDR3 reads TGTGCCAGCAGCTTGTATTATAGGGAAAGTCCAGATACGCAGTATTTT. Residues: CASSLYYRESPDTQYF.

This clone came up once. The chain has TRBV19 and TRBJ1-5; 8 bases are shared with TRBD1. This CDR3 comprises 16 residues. V was clipped by 5 bases and J by 2 bases; unmatched bases: 8. CDR1 is LNHDA, CDR2 SQIVND, per germline (reference sequence). CDR3 residues: CASSLGQGTGNQPQHF. The DNA of the CDR3 is TGTGCCAGTAGTCTCGGACAGGGAACGGGCAATCAGCCCCAGCATTTT.

The chain combines TRBV3-1 (or the pseudogene TRBV3-2) with TRBJ1-6, with D perhaps matching TRBD1 (6 bases). V lost 4 bases and J lost 7, with 17 bases in between. This CDR3 contains 16 residues. Per the germline V gene, CDR1 is LGHDT and CDR2 is YNNKEL (reference sequence). The CDR3 DNA sequence: TGTGCCAGCAGCCCCAGGGGACTTGATAAGAATTCACCCCTCCACTTT. Its translation: CASSPRGLDKNSPLHF.

The chain carries TRBV7-6 and TRBJ1-5; D is ambiguous. Trimming pared 3 bases from V and 9 bases from J, leaving 9 bases between. The germline V gene has CDR1 SGHVS and CDR2 FNYEAQ. The CDR3 has 12 amino acids. The CDR3 here is CASSFLGSPQHF. The CDR3, as DNA: TGTGCCAGCAGCTTCCTGGGTTCGCCCCAGCATTTT.

The chain employs TRBV7-6 and TRBJ2-1, with 10 bases aligning to TRBD2. CDR1 is SGHVS, CDR2 FNYEAQ, per germline. The CDR3 runs 15 residues. J was trimmed by 4 bases and V by 6 bases; bases with no gene match: 6. CDR3 nucleotides: TGTGCCAGCAGTATATGGACTAGCGGTTACAATGAGCAGTTCTTC. Amino acids: CASSIWTSGYNEQFF.

The gene calls are TRBV2 and TRBJ2-2; TRBD1 matches 7 bases. The length of the CDR3 is 15 residues. With 1 base clipped from V and 4 bases from J, the junction kept 3 bases outside the gene matches. The germline CDR1 and CDR2 sequences are SNHLY and FYNNEI. CDR3 nucleotides: TGTGCCAGCAGTGAAGAGGGGGCTGTCACCGGGGAGCTGTTTTTT. It translates to CASSEEGAVTGELFF.

This rearrangement joins TRBV19 to TRBJ2-2; TRBD2 agrees at 15 bases. Germline loops: CDR1 LNHDA, CDR2 SQIVND (reference sequence). CDR3 length: 17 amino acids. The junction had 4 bases not matched to a gene; V was cut back by 4 bases and J by 4 bases. CDR3 sequence (DNA): TGTGCCAGTAGTAGGACTAGCGGGGGGGCAGGCACCGGGGAGCTGTTTTTT. It yields the protein CASSRTSGGAGTGELFF.

The rearrangement joins TRBV2 to TRBJ1-4; TRBD1 agrees at 7 bases. The V gene's germline CDR1 is SNHLY and CDR2 FYNNEI. V trimming: 6 bases; J trimming: 0 bases; junction bases outside the gene matches: 16. This CDR3 spans 19 amino acids. DNA for the CDR3: TGTGCCAGCAGCCTACCGCGACAGGGAAAAATGACAACTAATGAAAAACTGTTTTTT. Translated, it gives CASSLPRQGKMTTNEKLFF.

V gene TRBV7-3 combines with J gene TRBJ1-1, with 8 bases that match TRBD1. Germline-derived CDR1 and CDR2 are SGHTA and FQGTGA. This CDR3 has 13 residues. Germline trimming cut 6 bases from V and 4 bases from J; bases unmatched to any gene: 4. CDR3 coding DNA: TGTGCCAGCAGTTATACAGGGGGCACTGAAGCTTTCTTT. Translating gives CASSYTGGTEAFF.